Presented here are 18 T cell receptor beta chains from one specimen sequenced in a study of blood T cell repertoires in COVID-19. The method was immunoSEQ multiplex PCR; TCRdb's version includes in-frame clones alone and lacks a portion of them. The data contain 150,000 to 200,000 clones, about 93% of them singletons. The specimen was peripheral blood. The receptors come from a woman aged 50 to 65 with acute or convalescent COVID-19.

The chain uses TRBV5-1 and TRBJ2-7, with TRBD1 matching 7 bases. V lost 0 bases to trimming and J lost 6 bases; unmatched junction nucleotides: 9. The CDR3 covers 15 residues. Germline CDR1 reads SGHRS; CDR2 reads YFSETQ. This chain's CDR3 is CASSLEGQGVGEQYF. The CDR3 nucleotides are TGCGCCAGCAGCTTGGAGGGGCAGGGGGTTGGCGAGCAGTACTTC.

This clone was found once. The chain carries TRBV28 and TRBJ1-2; D might be TRBD1 (6 bases). The CDR3 totals 14 residues. From germline, CDR1 is MDHEN and CDR2 SYDVKM. V shed 1 base and J shed 4 bases, with 10 bases lying between them. CDR3 residues: CASSLFGGIYGYTF. CDR3 nucleotide sequence: TGTGCCAGCAGTTTATTTGGGGGCATCTATGGCTACACCTTC.

The chain recombines TRBV11-2 with TRBJ2-7; 7 bases align to TRBD2. Germline loops: CDR1 SGHAT, CDR2 FQNNGV. This CDR3 contains 15 residues. With V trimmed by 5 bases and J by 7 bases, 14 bases remained unmatched. Here the CDR3 reads CASSPAVGGFGEQYF. CDR3 DNA sequence: TGTGCCAGCAGCCCTGCGGTCGGGGGGTTCGGAGAGCAGTACTTC.

The rearrangement links TRBV6-5 to TRBJ2-1; 11 nucleotides agree with TRBD2. CDR1 MNHEY and CDR2 SVGAGI come from the germline V gene. The CDR3 is made up of 14 amino acids. J was trimmed by 9 bases and V by 5 bases; bases with no gene match: 6. The CDR3 here is CASSPGLAGGEQFF. CDR3 bases: TGTGCCAGCAGTCCAGGACTAGCGGGCGGTGAGCAGTTCTTC.

The V gene is TRBV28, the J gene TRBJ1-2; 8 nucleotides agree with TRBD1. V lost 1 base to trimming and J lost 7 bases; unmatched junction nucleotides: 8. The CDR3 has 15 amino acids. Germline CDR1 MDHEN, CDR2 SYDVKM. Here the CDR3 DNA reads TGTGCCAGCAGTTTATCCGCAGGGGGCGTGATTGGCTACACCTTC. Its protein is CASSLSAGGVIGYTF.

This chain joins TRBV7-3 and TRBJ2-2, with 7 nucleotides matching TRBD2. Germline assignment: CDR1 SGHTA and CDR2 FQGTGA. With V trimmed by 1 base and J by 4 bases, 12 bases remained unmatched. This CDR3 comprises 18 residues. The CDR3, as DNA: TGTGCCAGCAGCTTAAGGGGCCGCGGGAGATCGGGCACCGGGGAGCTGTTTTTT. It specifies CASSLRGRGRSGTGELFF.

Here the CDR3 reads CASTENSGRGSTDTQYF. Here the CDR3 DNA reads TGTGCCAGCACCGAAAATAGCGGGAGGGGGAGCACAGATACGCAGTATTTT. This rearrangement joins TRBV2 to TRBJ2-3; 11 nucleotides match TRBD2. The CDR3 is 17 residues long. V lost 7 bases to trimming and J lost 0 bases; unmatched junction nucleotides: 9. Germline V gene sequence: CDR1 SNHLY, CDR2 FYNNEI.

This chain links TRBV5-6 with TRBJ2-3, with D unclear. The CDR3 totals 15 residues. Deletions cut 0 bases from V and 5 bases from J, with 13 bases between. In germline, CDR1 is SGHDT, CDR2 YYEEEE. The CDR3 protein is CASSLAAFERDTQYF. CDR3 sequence (DNA): TGTGCCAGCAGCTTGGCAGCGTTCGAAAGAGATACGCAGTATTTT.

The chain's CDR3 is CASSLRGQGSHEQYF. CDR3 nucleotides: TGTGCCAGCAGCCTCCGAGGACAGGGAAGCCACGAGCAGTACTTC. J is TRBJ2-7 and V is TRBV28, with 8 bases fitting TRBD1. In germline, CDR1 is MDHEN, CDR2 SYDVKM. CDR3 size: 15 residues. Trimming removed 6 bases from V and 5 bases from J; junction bases left unmatched: 12. Full variable domain (rest looked up from reference TRBV28 and TRBJ2-7): DVKVTQSSRYLVKRTGEKVFLECVQDMDHENMFWYRQDPGLGLRLIYFSYDVKMKEKGDIPEGYSVSREKKERFSLILESASTNQTSMYLCASSLRGQGSHEQYFGPGTRLTVT.

This chain uses TRBV19 with TRBJ1-4; TRBD1 matches at 8 bases. The CDR3 covers 16 residues. V was pared by 4 bases and J by 0 bases, with 4 bases of the junction left unmatched. The germline gives CDR1 LNHDA, CDR2 SQIVND (reference sequence). CDR3: CASSSGTGATNEKLFF. CDR3 DNA: TGTGCCAGTAGTAGCGGGACAGGTGCAACTAATGAAAAACTGTTTTTT. The variable domain in full, completed from reference TRBV19 and TRBJ1-4, reads DGGITQSPKYLFRKEGQNVTLSCEQNLNHDAMYWYRQDPGQGLRLIYYSQIVNDFQKGDIAEGYSVSREKKESFPLTVTSAQKNPTAFYLCASSSGTGATNEKLFFGSGTQLSVL.

This clone was detected once. The rearrangement links TRBV27 to TRBJ2-3; 7 bases line up with TRBD2. V lost 3 bases and J lost 0; bases outside the gene matches: 3. The CDR3 covers 15 residues. CDR1 MNHEY and CDR2 SMNVEV come from the germline V gene (reference sequence). CDR3 sequence (DNA): TGTGCCAGCAGTTTCGGACTAGTAAGCACAGATACGCAGTATTTT. Protein: CASSFGLVSTDTQYF.

This chain connects TRBV5-8 to TRBJ2-5, with 10 nucleotides matching TRBD2. Germline CDR1 and CDR2: SGHTS and YDEGEE. Losses at the gene ends were 0 bases for V and 5 bases for J; bases not matched to a gene: 10. This CDR3 contains 17 residues. The CDR3 coding sequence is TGTGCCAGCAGCTTGGCGTCTAGCGGGAGATTAGGGGAGACCCAGTACTTC. Amino acid sequence: CASSLASSGRLGETQYF.

The CDR3 region is CASSLSPTGYNQPQHF. The CDR3 nucleotides read TGTGCCAGCAGTTTAAGCCCGACAGGGTATAATCAGCCCCAGCATTTT. This chain connects TRBV6-6 to TRBJ1-5; 7 bases line up with TRBD1. The CDR3 is 16 amino acids. V lost 4 bases and J lost 4; bases outside the gene matches: 10. The germline gives CDR1 MNHNY, CDR2 SVGAGI (reference sequence).

The rearrangement links TRBV3-1 (or the pseudogene TRBV3-2) to TRBJ2-1; tentative D call: TRBD1 (6 bases). V was shortened by 7 bases and J by 7 bases, with 14 bases between the two germline ends. The germline CDR1 and CDR2 sequences are LGHDT and YNNKEL (reference sequence). The CDR3 covers 13 residues. As DNA, the CDR3 is TGTGCCAGCACCCAGGGGAGTGGGAATGAGCAGTTCTTC. As protein: CASTQGSGNEQFF.

This clone was picked up one time. V and J are TRBV2 and TRBJ1-6; D is uncertain. The CDR3 is made up of 13 amino acids. The V gene lost 8 bases and the J gene lost 2 bases, with 7 bases spanning the gap. CDR1 SNHLY and CDR2 FYNNEI come from the germline V gene. This chain's CDR3 is CASCFAYNSPLHF. The CDR3 DNA sequence: TGTGCCAGCTGTTTCGCCTATAATTCACCCCTCCACTTT.

The chain joins TRBV30 to TRBJ1-2; D possibly corresponds to TRBD1 (5 bases). Germline V gives CDR1 GTSNPN, CDR2 SVGIG (reference sequence). The CDR3 is made up of 15 amino acids. Trimming took 8 bases from V and 6 from J, leaving 25 bases between them. DNA of the CDR3: TGTGCCAGGACGGCCGGCCCGGGGGAGAGGGATGGCTACACCTTC. As protein: CARTAGPGERDGYTF.

V usage is TRBV25-1 and J usage is TRBJ2-7, with 7 nucleotides matching TRBD2. Germline V gene sequence: CDR1 MGHDK, CDR2 SYGVNS. The CDR3 contains 15 residues. Trimming cost V 2 bases and J 2 bases; bases outside gene matches: 6. CDR3 sequence reads: CASSEMVGGPYEQYF. The CDR3 region has the DNA TGTGCCAGCAGTGAAATGGTGGGAGGGCCCTACGAGCAGTACTTC.

This clone was seen a single time. Here the CDR3 DNA reads TGTGCCAGCAGCCACCTCCGTGGGGCATACACCGGGGAGCTGTTTTTT. Translation: CASSHLRGAYTGELFF. The chain couples TRBV7-2 to TRBJ2-2; D is possibly TRBD1 (5 bases). Germline V gene sequence: CDR1 SGHTA, CDR2 FQGNSA. Trimming pared 5 bases from V and 3 bases from J, leaving 16 bases between. This CDR3 region has 16 residues.